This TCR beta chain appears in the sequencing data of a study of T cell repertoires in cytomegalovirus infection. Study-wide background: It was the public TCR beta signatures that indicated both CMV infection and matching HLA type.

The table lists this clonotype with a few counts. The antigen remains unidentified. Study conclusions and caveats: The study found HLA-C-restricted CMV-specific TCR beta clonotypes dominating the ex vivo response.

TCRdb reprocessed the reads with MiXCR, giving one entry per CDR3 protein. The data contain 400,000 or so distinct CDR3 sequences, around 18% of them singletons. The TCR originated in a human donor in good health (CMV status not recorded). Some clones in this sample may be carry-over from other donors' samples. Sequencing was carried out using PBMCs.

The CDR3 DNA sequence: TGCGCCAGCAGCTTGGACACGTTTTCCTACGAGCAGTACTTC. It yields the protein CASSLDTFSYEQYF. This sequence joins TRBV5-1 and TRBJ2-7; D is unclear. The CDR3 spans 14 residues. Germline CDR1 is SGHRS and CDR2 is YFSETQ. V lost 0 bases and J 1 base, leaving 8 bases between the germline ends.